The sequence of this T cell receptor beta chain was determined in a study of a mutant IDH1 vaccine in newly diagnosed glioma. Study-level information: Patients underwent eight vaccinations, which took place in weeks 1, 3, 5, 7, 11, 15, 19 and 23. The therapy given earlier, which was standard therapy, consisted of radiotherapy, temozolomide, or both, and most of the patients received both. Patients began vaccination 4-6 weeks after radiotherapy alone, or with temozolomide cycles. Findings and limits, study-wide: Detectable vaccine-induced immune responses arose in roughly 93% of patients.

As for time point: week 11, during vaccination. What each vaccine dose contained was 300 ug of mutant IDH1 20-mer peptide, accompanied by topical imiquimod. This CDR3 spans 14 amino acids. Trimming took off 5 bases at V and 6 bases at J, with 14 bases between the two ends. Germline values: CDR1 SGHRS, CDR2 YFSETQ. This clone came up once. Antigen: not known. TCRdb's copy holds only in-frame clones and misses some; the assay was immunoSEQ multiplex PCR. The sample consists of some 30,000 clones, 90% of them appearing once. The J gene is TRBJ2-2, the V gene TRBV5-1, with a possible D match to TRBD1 (6 bases). The clonotype comes from a young man with glioma. The sample was PBMCs, taken from a glioma patient whose treatment included an IDH1 peptide vaccine. The CDR3 is CASSLTRGPGELFF. CDR3 coding DNA: TGCGCCAGCAGTCTAACCAGGGGTCCCGGGGAGCTGTTTTTT.